A single sample gave rise to the 30 T cell receptor beta chains below, sequenced in a study of response to subunit inactivated influenza vaccine. MiXCR was run by TCRdb on the RT-PCR reads, yielding one entry per CDR3 protein. The repertoire holds 450,000 to 600,000 distinct CDR3 sequences, with about 7.6% as singletons. The source was PBMCs from blood, collected roughly 24 months after vaccination. These TCRs come from a man in his fifties or sixties who received an inactivated influenza vaccine.

The V and J genes are TRBV7-9 and TRBJ2-3; 8 bases are a match to TRBD2. The CDR3 loop spans 16 amino acids. Germline V gene data show CDR1 as SEHNR and CDR2 as FQNEAQ (reference sequence). The V segment lost 1 base and the J segment 5 bases; nucleotides outside the gene matches: 8. CDR3 region: CASSLGAGVVGDTQYF. For the CDR3, the DNA is TGTGCCAGCAGCTTAGGAGCGGGAGTCGTTGGAGATACGCAGTATTTT.

The CDR3 sequence is CASRGLRNTEAFF. The DNA for the CDR3 is TGCGCCAGCAGGGGGTTGAGGAACACTGAAGCTTTCTTT. The genes are TRBV5-1 and TRBJ1-1; D unclear. CDR1 is SGHRS and CDR2 is YFSETQ in the germline V gene. Deletions cut 5 bases from V and 1 base from J, with 9 bases between. The CDR3 is made up of 13 amino acids.

This clonotype was detected a few times. The V call is TRBV4-2, the J call TRBJ2-7; maybe TRBD1 (6 bases). V lost 2 bases and J 2 bases, leaving 13 bases between the germline ends. Germline V gives CDR1 LGHNA, CDR2 YNFKEQ. The CDR3 covers 15 residues. The CDR3, as DNA: TGTGCCAGCAGCCAAAATACAGGGAACCCCTACGAGCAGTACTTC. The encoded protein is CASSQNTGNPYEQYF.

The genes are TRBV27 and TRBJ2-1; D unclear. Germline V gene data show CDR1 as MNHEY and CDR2 as SMNVEV (reference sequence). The CDR3 totals 13 residues. V gave up 6 bases and J gave up 6 bases, with 12 bases separating them. The DNA for the CDR3 is TGTGCCAGCAGCCCAAAGGTCGGCAATGAGCAGTTCTTC. Its protein product is CASSPKVGNEQFF.

This clonotype was picked up a small number of times. This chain joins TRBV6-1 and TRBJ2-1; the match to TRBD2 covers 14 bases. The CDR3 extends over 15 amino acids. CDR1 and CDR2 (germline): MNHNS, SASEGT. With 5 bases clipped from V and 7 bases from J, the junction kept 4 bases outside the gene matches. This chain's CDR3 is CASSIGTSGSNEQFF. The CDR3 region has the DNA TGTGCCAGCAGTATTGGGACTAGCGGGAGTAATGAGCAGTTCTTC.

The chain recombines TRBV19 with TRBJ2-4; 7 nucleotides agree with TRBD1. J was trimmed by 0 bases and V by 4 bases; bases with no gene match: 9. The CDR3 covers 17 residues. The germline gives CDR1 LNHDA, CDR2 SQIVND (reference sequence). The CDR3 loop reads CASSTSDRALAKNIQYF. CDR3 in DNA: TGTGCCAGTAGTACCTCCGACAGGGCCCTAGCCAAAAACATTCAGTACTTC.

This sequence joins TRBV7-8 and TRBJ2-3, with D hard to call. The germline V gene has CDR1 SGHVS and CDR2 FQNEAQ. The CDR3 extends over 14 amino acids. Trimming took 1 base from V and 2 from J, leaving 7 bases between them. This CDR3 reads CASSLGIPTDTQYF. CDR3 coding DNA: TGTGCCAGCAGCTTAGGGATACCCACAGATACGCAGTATTTT. Based on the CDR3 plus reference TRBV7-8 and TRBJ2-3, the full variable domain is GAGVSQSPRYKVAKRGQDVALRCDPISGHVSLFWYQQALGQGPEFLTYFQNEAQLDKSGLPSDRFFAERPEGSVSTLKIQRTQQEDSAVYLCASSLGIPTDTQYFGPGTRLTVL.

This rearrangement joins TRBV19 to TRBJ2-1, with 9 bases lining up with TRBD1. V was clipped by 8 bases and J by 8 bases; unmatched bases: 10. The CDR3 is 14 residues long. Germline V gene data show CDR1 as LNHDA and CDR2 as SQIVND (reference sequence). The CDR3 is CASATGGGWDEQFF. CDR3 bases: TGTGCCAGTGCTACAGGGGGCGGATGGGATGAGCAGTTCTTC. The whole variable domain, filled in from reference TRBV19 and TRBJ2-1, reads DGGITQSPKYLFRKEGQNVTLSCEQNLNHDAMYWYRQDPGQGLRLIYYSQIVNDFQKGDIAEGYSVSREKKESFPLTVTSAQKNPTAFYLCASATGGGWDEQFFGPGTRLTVL.

This clonotype has ten or more counts. The rearrangement uses TRBV9 and TRBJ2-3, with D hard to call. Germline lookup yields CDR1 SGDLS and CDR2 YYNGEE. The ends were cut back, 3 bases at V and 3 bases at J, with 5 bases in the middle. CDR3 length: 12 residues. This CDR3 is CASSENTDTQYF. The DNA of the CDR3 is TGTGCCAGCAGCGAGAATACAGATACGCAGTATTTT.

This clonotype has only a few counts. This chain connects TRBV20-1 to TRBJ2-7; possible D gene TRBD2, 6 bases. Trimming took 6 bases from V and 0 from J, leaving 15 bases between them. There are 14 residues in the CDR3. Germline V lookup: CDR1 DFQATT, CDR2 SNEGSKA (reference sequence). CDR3 DNA sequence: TGCAGTGCCGAAGATCGGGAGAACTCCTACGAGCAGTACTTC. It yields the protein CSAEDRENSYEQYF.

In this sample, this clonotype turned up many times. V gene TRBV4-3 combines with J gene TRBJ2-7, with 8 bases that match TRBD1. Germline CDR1 reads LGHNA; CDR2 reads YSLEER. The CDR3 spans 18 residues. The V gene end was trimmed by 0 bases and the J gene end by 0 bases; junction bases not matched to a gene: 10. In DNA, the CDR3 is TGCGCCAGCAGCCAAGATCTGTCAGGGGGCGGGGCCTCCTACGAGCAGTACTTC. Its protein product is CASSQDLSGGGASYEQYF.

The chain couples TRBV27 to TRBJ2-4, with 11 nucleotides matching TRBD1. The CDR3 runs to 17 residues. Germline loops: CDR1 MNHEY, CDR2 SMNVEV (reference sequence). J was trimmed by 6 bases and V by 2 bases; bases with no gene match: 9. CDR3 loop: CASSLGSGQGAGNIQYF. The CDR3 bases are TGTGCCAGCAGTTTAGGAAGTGGACAGGGGGCAGGAAACATTCAGTACTTC.

This clonotype was counted many times. The chain links TRBV6-2 or TRBV6-3 to TRBJ2-7, with D possibly matching TRBD1 (5 bases). Germline V gene sequence: CDR1 MNHEY, CDR2 SVGEGT. Trimming removed 2 bases from V and 3 bases from J, with 11 bases in between. The length of the CDR3 is 14 residues. The CDR3 loop reads CASSYTGRGYEQYF. CDR3 nucleotide sequence: TGTGCCAGCAGTTACACAGGACGAGGCTACGAGCAGTACTTC.

This clonotype has only a few counts. The J gene is TRBJ2-5, the V gene TRBV10-3; either TRBD1 or TRBD2 may fit D (5 bases each). Trimming removed 6 bases from V and 2 bases from J, with 16 bases in between. Germline V lookup: CDR1 ENHRY, CDR2 SYGVKD. This CDR3 region has 15 residues. The CDR3 spells CAISEPGTTQETQYF. The CDR3 nucleotides read TGTGCCATCAGCGAACCCGGGACCACTCAAGAGACCCAGTACTTC.

The genes are TRBV4-1 and TRBJ2-1, with a weak D call TRBD1 (6 bases). The CDR3 spans 16 residues. V was shortened by 0 bases and J by 1 base, with 10 bases between the two germline ends. Per the germline V gene, CDR1 is MGHRA and CDR2 is YSYEKL. The CDR3 is CASSQDPGDSYNEQFF. As DNA, the CDR3 is TGCGCCAGCAGCCAAGATCCAGGGGATTCCTACAATGAGCAGTTCTTC.

This clonotype was picked up many times. V gene TRBV6-5 combines with J gene TRBJ1-2; D remains unclear. Trimming removed 0 bases at V and 6 bases at J, with 11 bases between. This CDR3 has 14 amino acids. CDR1 is MNHEY, CDR2 SVGAGI, per germline. For the CDR3, the DNA is TGTGCCAGCAGTTACTCAGTGGCGGGAAATGGCTACACCTTC. It yields the protein CASSYSVAGNGYTF.

The chain recombines TRBV4-2 with TRBJ2-7, with TRBD1 as a possible D gene (5 bases). This CDR3 is built from 14 residues. Germline V gene sequence: CDR1 LGHNA, CDR2 YNFKEQ. Trimming shortened V by 4 bases and J by 2 bases, and 12 bases separated the two germline ends. CDR3 nucleotide sequence: TGTGCCAGCAGCCGAATGACAGTTCCCTACGAGCAGTACTTC. Translation gives CASSRMTVPYEQYF.

The V call is TRBV7-9, the J call TRBJ2-5; D is uncertain. The CDR3 runs 13 residues. V gave up 6 bases and J gave up 5 bases, with 13 bases separating them. CDR1 SEHNR and CDR2 FQNEAQ come from the germline V gene (reference sequence). CDR3 protein: CASSSYGWETQYF. The CDR3 DNA reads as TGTGCCAGCAGTTCCTATGGGTGGGAGACCCAGTACTTC.

This clonotype was observed many times. This chain joins TRBV7-2 and TRBJ1-4, with a possible D match to TRBD1 (5 bases). V lost 3 bases and J 0 bases, leaving 23 bases between the germline ends. Germline V gene data show CDR1 as SGHTA and CDR2 as FQGNSA. This CDR3 has 20 residues. CDR3: CASSLGGRAKIDATNEKLFF. Here the CDR3 DNA reads TGTGCCAGCAGCTTGGGGGGTCGGGCCAAAATAGATGCAACTAATGAAAAACTGTTTTTT. The complete variable domain, with remaining parts taken from reference TRBV7-2 and TRBJ1-4, reads GAGVSQSPSNKVTEKGKDVELRCDPISGHTALYWYRQSLGQGLEFLIYFQGNSAPDKSGLPSDRFSAERTGGSVSTLTIQRTQQEDSAVYLCASSLGGRAKIDATNEKLFFGSGTQLSVL.

This clonotype was observed many times. The V gene is TRBV12-3 or TRBV12-4, the J gene TRBJ2-7, with D possibly TRBD2 on 5 matching bases. The CDR3 is 12 residues long. V shed 4 bases and J shed 2 bases, with 6 bases lying between them. The CDR3 DNA sequence: TGTGCCAGCAGTTCCGGGACCTACGAGCAGTACTTC. This translates into CASSSGTYEQYF.

This clonotype has ten or more counts. This chain connects TRBV29-1 to TRBJ1-4; D not certain. The CDR3 length is 12 residues. V was cut by 8 bases and J by 8 bases, with 15 bases left in between. Germline V gene lookup returns CDR1 SQVTM and CDR2 ANQGSEA. The CDR3 loop reads CSIGINGEKLFF. The DNA for the CDR3 is TGCAGCATCGGCATAAATGGCGAAAAACTGTTTTTT.

V and J are TRBV6-5 and TRBJ2-1, with D maybe TRBD2 (5 bases). V lost 2 bases and J 9 bases, leaving 17 bases between the germline ends. The CDR3 is 15 amino acids. CDR1 and CDR2 (germline): MNHEY, SVGAGI. The CDR3 coding sequence is TGTGCCAGCAGTTACGGCCGAGGAGGCAAATCTGAGCAGTTCTTC. Its translation is CASSYGRGGKSEQFF.

The chain has TRBV18 and TRBJ2-7; D perhaps matches TRBD1 (6 bases). CDR1 KGHSH and CDR2 LQKENI come from the germline V gene. The germline V and J ends were trimmed by 0 bases and 6 bases, with 15 bases remaining between them. The CDR3 sequence is 15 residues long. CDR3: CASSPPSRQVSEQYF. CDR3 coding DNA: TGTGCCAGCTCACCACCGTCTCGACAGGTGTCCGAGCAGTACTTC.

V gene TRBV20-1 combines with J gene TRBJ2-7, with D perhaps matching TRBD2 (5 bases). The germline gives CDR1 DFQATT, CDR2 SNEGSKA (reference sequence). Deletions cut 3 bases from V and 0 bases from J, with 21 bases between. This CDR3 has 17 amino acids. In nucleotides, the CDR3 is TGCAGTGCTAGGGGAAGAGAGGGAGACCTAATCTCCTACGAGCAGTACTTC. Amino acids: CSARGREGDLISYEQYF.

This clonotype was counted only a few times. The rearrangement uses TRBV6-2 or TRBV6-3 and TRBJ2-7; no reliable D call. The CDR3 has 11 residues. CDR1 MNHEY and CDR2 SVGEGT come from the germline V gene. V shed 6 bases and J shed 9 bases, with 12 bases lying between them. The CDR3 DNA reads TGTGCCAGCAGCCGCGTAATCTTGCAGTACTTC. This sequence encodes CASSRVILQYF.

The V and J genes are TRBV14 and TRBJ2-3; maybe TRBD2 (6 bases). The V gene lost 3 bases and the J gene lost 2 bases, with 24 bases spanning the gap. CDR3 size: 19 residues. CDR1 is SGHDN and CDR2 is FVKESK in the germline V gene. CDR3: CASSQFTSSGVLFTDTQYF. CDR3 nucleotide sequence: TGTGCCAGCAGCCAGTTTACTTCGTCGGGAGTGTTATTCACAGATACGCAGTATTTT.

Ten or more counts support this clonotype. This sequence joins TRBV7-9 and TRBJ2-3; maybe TRBD1 (5 bases). Germline CDR1 and CDR2: SEHNR and FQNEAQ (reference sequence). The CDR3 sequence is 15 residues long. V lost 1 base to trimming and J lost 2 bases, with 10 bases between them. The CDR3 sequence: CASSLGTTDTDTQYF. CDR3 nucleotide sequence: TGTGCCAGCAGCTTAGGGACAACGGACACAGATACGCAGTATTTT.

This clonotype was detected ten times or more. This chain uses TRBV4-1 with TRBJ1-1; D may be TRBD1 (5 bases). Germline CDR1 and CDR2: MGHRA and YSYEKL. This CDR3 is 14 amino acids long. V was cut by 1 base and J by 6 bases, with 12 bases left in between. CDR3: CASSQAQANPEAFF. CDR3 nucleotide sequence: TGCGCCAGCAGCCAAGCACAGGCGAATCCTGAAGCTTTCTTT.

The table lists this clonotype with a few counts. The chain uses TRBV5-5 and TRBJ1-2; D possibly corresponds to TRBD1 (5 bases). The germline V and J ends were trimmed by 1 base and 3 bases, with 19 bases remaining between them. In germline, CDR1 is SGHKS, CDR2 YYEKEE (reference sequence). The CDR3 consists of 17 residues. CDR3 in amino acids: CASSLSVTVTSDYGYTF. CDR3 DNA sequence: TGTGCCAGCAGCTTGTCCGTGACAGTGACCTCGGACTATGGCTACACCTTC.

The J gene is TRBJ1-4, the V gene TRBV20-1; D gene unclear. Trimming took 3 bases from V and 5 from J, leaving 16 bases between them. CDR3 length equals 15 residues. Per the germline V gene, CDR1 is DFQATT and CDR2 is SNEGSKA (reference sequence). This chain's CDR3 is CSASGGAVINEKLFF. The CDR3 bases are TGCAGTGCTAGTGGTGGTGCGGTGATAAATGAAAAACTGTTTTTT.